This T cell receptor (beta chain) came from a study of blood T cell repertoires in COVID-19 (dated by TCRdb to 2019 to 2021). Looking at the study overall: Samples covering the acute and convalescent phases of COVID-19 were provided by collaborators in the United States, Italy and Spain. HLA class I and class II types, where available, came from metadata supplied by the sample provider rather than from assay-based typing. The repertoires were released in a freely available public database intended as a resource for research on the immune response to SARS-CoV-2. Samples were obtained from the ongoing ImmuneRACE study (first 160 participants) and from over 1,000 subjects provided by 6 global collaborators. The prospective study material was composed of cDNA or gDNA derived from T cells, B-cell-depleted T cells, or PBMCs. A de-identified subject ID, COVID-19 status, age in years and sex were almost always included in the sample metadata. The dataset comprised deeply sampled blood TCRbeta repertoires from subjects exposed to, actively infected with, or recovered from COVID-19.

TCRbeta CDR3 regions were amplified from genomic DNA using the immunoSEQ Assay, a bias-controlled multiplex PCR. Concerning the study's data processing: Nucleated cell counts per sample were estimated from amplification of reference gene primers within the assay. To quantify the absolute abundance of each unique TCRbeta CDR3 rearrangement, sequence reads were collapsed and filtered. For each sample, productive Simpson clonality was calculated by taking the square root of Simpson's diversity index across productive rearrangements. In TCRdb, the immuneACCESS table is reduced to in-frame sequences with V and J assigned. These tables do not hold every clone; where another copy was compared, an unresolved V gene accounts for under half, and the others remain unexplained. The DNA was the basis for D and trimming; V, J and clone size are from that table. Here the sample has some 100,000 clones; approximately 87% occur a single time. The ten largest account for approximately 7.9% of the sample.

The paper as a whole reports these results and caveats: Clinical and demographic metadata were provided uncurated, with the amount varying by source and participant.

Comment on this clone: The clone's antigen remains unknown. Per-base qualities were not stored, and no clone one base away is much larger.

Samples from volunteer blood donors who had recovered from COVID-19 were contributed by a second Seattle source. Collaborating institutions collected whole blood in K2EDTA tubes following their own protocols. For TCRbeta analysis, collaborators shipped samples as frozen whole blood, isolated PBMCs, or DNA extracted from either of those sample types. Sequenced: peripheral blood. This receptor was identified in a man between 65 and 85 years old who had recovered from COVID-19.

DNA sequence: TGTGCCAGCAGCTTCACCAGGGCAGAGACCCAGTACTTC. This yields the protein CASSFTRAETQYF. The V and J segments used are TRBV7-2 and TRBJ2-5; the best D guess is TRBD1, with 5 bases matching. The trim is 3 bases for V and 4 bases for J, with a gap of 9 bases between the germline ends. The CDR3 contains 13 residues, cysteine and phenylalanine counted. Only the CDR3 portion is preserved as DNA: 39 bases, with reading frame beginning at the first base. Sequences SGHTA (CDR1) and FQGNSA (CDR2) are obtained from the germline V gene.